This T cell receptor beta chain was sequenced for a study of blood T cell repertoires in COVID-19. Sequenced by immunoSEQ multiplex PCR; TCRdb stores in-frame clones only, minus some. The profile shows some 170,000 clones, roughly 88% of them singletons. The CDR3 covers 14 residues. From germline, CDR1 is WSHSY and CDR2 SAAADI. The V and J ends lost 2 bases and 6 bases respectively, with 13 bases between them. The sequence was collected from a woman aged 40-49 years with COVID-19, enrolled during active disease. Sequencing used peripheral blood. V gene TRBV10-2 combines with J gene TRBJ1-1; a possible D gene is TRBD1 (6 bases). Here the CDR3 reads CASSEIITGSEAFF. DNA of the CDR3: TGCGCCAGCAGTGAGATTATAACAGGGTCTGAAGCTTTCTTT.